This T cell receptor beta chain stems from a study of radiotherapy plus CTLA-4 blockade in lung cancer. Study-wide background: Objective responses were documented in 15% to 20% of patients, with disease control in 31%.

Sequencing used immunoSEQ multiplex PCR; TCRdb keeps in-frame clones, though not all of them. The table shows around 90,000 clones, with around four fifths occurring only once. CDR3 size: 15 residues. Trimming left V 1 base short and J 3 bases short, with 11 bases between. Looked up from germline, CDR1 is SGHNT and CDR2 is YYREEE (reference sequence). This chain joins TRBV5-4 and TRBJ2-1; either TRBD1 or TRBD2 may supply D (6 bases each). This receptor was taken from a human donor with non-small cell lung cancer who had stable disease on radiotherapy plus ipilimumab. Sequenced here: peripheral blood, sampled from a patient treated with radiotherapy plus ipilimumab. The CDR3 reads CASSLSGALYNEQFF. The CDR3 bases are TGTGCCAGCAGCTTGTCGGGGGCCCTCTACAATGAGCAGTTCTTC.